Following are 5 T cell receptor beta chains from one sample sequenced in a study of PD-1 blockade in classical Hodgkin lymphoma. Regarding time point: cycle 4 day 1 (C4D1), after 6 weeks of nivolumab. Each patient's relapse followed autologous stem cell transplantation, and brentuximab vedotin exposure varied. Data came from immunoSEQ multiplex PCR; TCRdb stores just in-frame clones and leaves some out. The profile covers roughly 100,000 clones, with more than 70% appearing a single time and around 20% taken by the ten largest. Source: peripheral blood mononuclear cells (PBMCs), taken before the fourth cycle of nivolumab. These receptor sequences come from a human donor with classical Hodgkin lymphoma.

V gene TRBV15 combines with J gene TRBJ2-3, with D possibly being TRBD2 (5 bases). The V and J ends lost 1 base and 5 bases respectively, with 16 bases between them. CDR3 length: 16 amino acids. From germline, CDR1 is LNHNV and CDR2 YYDKDF (reference sequence). The CDR3 sequence: CATSRGAAEARDTQYF. The CDR3 DNA sequence: TGTGCCACCAGCAGAGGGGCAGCGGAAGCACGAGATACGCAGTATTTT.

V gene TRBV5-6 combines with J gene TRBJ1-5; the D is unclear. CDR3 length: 14 residues. V was trimmed by 0 bases and J by 3 bases, leaving 7 bases between them. Germline values: CDR1 SGHDT, CDR2 YYEEEE. The CDR3: CASSLGSYNQPQHF. CDR3 DNA: TGTGCCAGCAGCTTGGGGAGTTACAATCAGCCCCAGCATTTT.

The chain employs TRBV7-9 and TRBJ2-1, with no clear D. Germline assignment: CDR1 SEHNR and CDR2 FQNEAQ (reference sequence). The CDR3 extends over 15 amino acids. The V end lost 4 bases, the J end lost 14 bases, and 24 bases lay between the germline ends. CDR3 protein: CASSYGRTLPSDEFF. The CDR3 nucleotides are TGTGCCAGCAGCTACGGACGGACCCTTCCATCCGATGAGTTCTTC.

The chain couples TRBV6-6 to TRBJ1-1; D is perhaps TRBD1 (5 bases). In germline, CDR1 is MNHNY, CDR2 SVGAGI (reference sequence). The germline V and J ends were trimmed by 2 bases and 1 base, with 14 bases remaining between them. CDR3 size: 16 residues. CDR3: CASSYGHLTANTEAFF. In DNA form, the CDR3 reads TGTGCCAGCAGTTACGGGCACTTGACAGCGAACACTGAAGCTTTCTTT.

The V call is TRBV27, the J call TRBJ1-1; TRBD1 aligns across 9 bases. CDR3 size: 12 residues. J gave up 9 bases and V 5 bases, and 4 bases lay outside the gene matches. Per germline, CDR1 MNHEY and CDR2 SMNVEV (reference sequence). The CDR3 DNA sequence: TGTGCCAGCAGTCTCCACAGGGGGCAAGCTTTCTTT. Translating it yields CASSLHRGQAFF.